The subject of this entry is one T cell receptor beta chain. Its specificity is unknown. Germline CDR1 is ENHRY and CDR2 is SYGVKD. V shed 7 bases and J shed 4 bases, with 19 bases lying between them. The CDR3 consists of 15 residues. Assay used: immunoSEQ multiplex PCR; TCRdb lists only in-frame clones, some missing. The sample includes tens of thousands of clones, about 83% of them seen just once. This specimen belongs to a study of ipilimumab plus nivolumab after autologous stem cell transplantation. Study-wide points: Per the authors, repertoire, Treg and microbiota data justify further study.

Ipilimumab, 1 mg/kg, started 14 to 28 days after autologous transplant. Dosing: nivolumab 3 mg/kg IV, weeks 1, 4, 7, 10, then every two weeks to week 26. The chain joins TRBV10-3 to TRBJ1-2; possible D gene TRBD1, 5 bases. The sequence came from a male donor with diffuse large B-cell lymphoma. This specimen consisted of PBMCs, obtained in a trial of ipilimumab plus nivolumab as post-transplant consolidation. CDR3 loop: CAITSGQGRLYGYTF. CDR3 coding DNA: TGTGCCATCACCTCGGGGCAGGGACGACTCTATGGCTACACCTTC.